The 17 T cell receptor beta chains below were found in one sample sequenced in a study of blood T cells in healthy people across ages. A second roughly 7 to 11 cycle PCR used barcoded and J-beta primers. TCRdb used MiXCR to reprocess the 5' RACE reads, holding one entry per CDR3 protein. The top ten clones hold approximately 2.1% of a sample with about 1.8 million distinct CDR3 sequences, 49% of them seen once. The sequenced sample consisted of blood. The receptors originated from a woman between 35 and 50 years old in good health.

The CDR3, as DNA: TGTGCCAGCAGTTACTCGGCGCGGCGGGGGGGAGAGACCCAGTACTTC. Translation: CASSYSARRGGETQYF. The rearrangement links TRBV6-5 to TRBJ2-5; 9 nucleotides line up with TRBD2. CDR1 is MNHEY and CDR2 is SVGAGI in the germline V gene. This CDR3 spans 16 amino acids. The ends lost 0 bases at V and 4 bases at J; junction bases unmatched: 6.

J is TRBJ1-2 and V is TRBV6-5; D unresolved. Looked up from germline, CDR1 is MNHEY and CDR2 is SVGAGI. CDR3 length: 15 amino acids. V shed 7 bases and J shed 6 bases, with 21 bases lying between them. Written as DNA, the CDR3 is TGTGCCAGCAATACCCTGAACCCTGGGAAGGATGGCTACACCTTC. Its protein product is CASNTLNPGKDGYTF.

This clonotype came up a few times. The V gene is TRBV12-3 or TRBV12-4, the J gene TRBJ1-5; no firm D call. This CDR3 has 15 amino acids. V was trimmed by 2 bases and J by 3 bases, leaving 11 bases between them. CDR3 region: CASSLWAGVNQPQHF. CDR3 nucleotide sequence: TGTGCCAGCAGTTTATGGGCGGGAGTCAATCAGCCCCAGCATTTT.

V gene TRBV28 combines with J gene TRBJ2-1, with D possibly matching TRBD1 (6 bases). The CDR3 extends over 15 amino acids. CDR1 is MDHEN and CDR2 is SYDVKM in the germline V gene. Deletions cut 8 bases from V and 4 bases from J, with 18 bases between. The CDR3 coding sequence is TGTGCCAGCGTCGAACAGGGTTCTAGTTACAATGAGCAGTTCTTC. Translated: CASVEQGSSYNEQFF.

This clonotype was counted a few times. The J gene is TRBJ2-3, the V gene TRBV6-5; D gene unclear. Trimming took off 8 bases at V and 5 bases at J, with 8 bases between the two ends. The germline CDR1 and CDR2 sequences are MNHEY and SVGAGI. This CDR3 has 11 residues. CDR3 amino acids: CASVLGDTQYF. In nucleotides, the CDR3 is TGTGCCAGCGTTCTGGGAGATACGCAGTATTTT.

The chain uses TRBV12-3 or TRBV12-4 and TRBJ2-3; 8 bases align to TRBD1. J gave up 1 base and V 5 bases, and 11 bases lay outside the gene matches. CDR3 length: 17 residues. The CDR3 here is CASSRDRGRGRTDTQYF. CDR3 coding DNA: TGTGCCAGCAGTCGCGACAGGGGACGAGGGCGCACAGATACGCAGTATTTT.

CDR3 amino acids: CASRPTRGETQYF. Here the CDR3 DNA reads TGTGCCAGCAGGCCTACCCGGGGAGAGACCCAGTACTTC. The rearrangement joins TRBV2 to TRBJ2-4; TRBD2 is a possible D gene (5 bases). The J call may be faulty, since TRBJ2-5 better matches the DNA end. The CDR3 length is 13 residues. Looked up from germline, CDR1 is SNHLY and CDR2 is FYNNEI.

This clonotype occurred a few times. The CDR3 sequence is CASSPGLAGAILSDEQFF. The DNA of the CDR3 is TGTGCCAGCAGCCCCGGACTAGCGGGGGCAATTCTATCGGATGAGCAGTTCTTC. The rearrangement joins TRBV7-2 to TRBJ2-1; 13 nucleotides align to TRBD2. CDR3 length: 18 amino acids. V lost 5 bases to trimming and J lost 8 bases; unmatched junction nucleotides: 15. Per germline, CDR1 SGHTA and CDR2 FQGNSA.

The CDR3 DNA reads as TGTGCCAGCAGCTTGGACTTAGCGGGCACCTACGAGCAGTACTTC. This codes for CASSLDLAGTYEQYF. The rearrangement uses TRBV5-4 and TRBJ2-7, with 7 bases lining up with TRBD2. Germline V gene data show CDR1 as SGHNT and CDR2 as YYREEE (reference sequence). V lost 0 bases to trimming and J lost 2 bases; unmatched junction nucleotides: 5. CDR3 length equals 15 residues.

The chain links TRBV13 to TRBJ1-2; TRBD1 matches at 8 bases. The CDR3 is 15 residues long. Germline V gene lookup returns CDR1 PRHDT and CDR2 FYEKMQ (reference sequence). Unmatched junction bases numbered 9, after V lost 5 bases and J lost 4 bases. The CDR3 DNA is TGTGCCAGCAGCCAGGACAGGGTGGGGTTCTATGGCTACACCTTC. It encodes CASSQDRVGFYGYTF.

The chain's CDR3 is CSATNPQGFNQPQHF. The CDR3 region has the DNA TGCAGTGCTACGAATCCACAGGGTTTCAATCAGCCCCAGCATTTT. The chain employs TRBV20-1 and TRBJ1-5, with D possibly being TRBD1 (6 bases). The germline gives CDR1 DFQATT, CDR2 SNEGSKA (reference sequence). The CDR3 consists of 15 residues. Trimming cost V 4 bases and J 3 bases, with 16 bases left between them.

This clonotype occurred a few times. CDR3 sequence (DNA): TGCAGTGCTAGCCCCCGGGCCACGGTCTACGAGCAGTACTTC. This codes for CSASPRATVYEQYF. This chain connects TRBV20-1 to TRBJ2-7; D is ambiguous. The V end was cut by 3 bases, the J end by 3 bases, with 15 bases between. The CDR3 runs 14 residues. Germline CDR1 DFQATT, CDR2 SNEGSKA (reference sequence).

This clonotype has only a few counts. This rearrangement joins TRBV18 to TRBJ2-3; D not resolved. Looked up from germline, CDR1 is KGHSH and CDR2 is LQKENI. The CDR3 totals 15 residues. Trimming left V 0 bases short and J 1 base short, with 8 bases between. The CDR3 here is CASSPPATRTDTQYF. DNA of the CDR3: TGTGCCAGCTCACCACCAGCGACCCGCACAGATACGCAGTATTTT.

The chain is built from TRBV3-1 and TRBJ2-1; TRBD1 matches 8 bases. V gave up 7 bases and J gave up 7 bases; unmatched junction bases: 9. In germline, CDR1 is LGHDT, CDR2 YNNKEL (reference sequence). The CDR3 is 14 amino acids. The CDR3 nucleotides read TGTGCCAGCACAGTCGGACAGGGATTAAATGAGCAGTTCTTC. Its translation is CASTVGQGLNEQFF.

The rearrangement uses TRBV10-2 and TRBJ2-3; no clear D gene. Trimming pared 6 bases from V and 5 bases from J, leaving 15 bases between. Germline CDR1 reads WSHSY; CDR2 reads SAAADI. This CDR3 spans 14 amino acids. The CDR3 reads CASSTAIKGDTQYF. CDR3 sequence (DNA): TGCGCCAGCAGCACTGCAATCAAAGGAGATACGCAGTATTTT.

This chain connects TRBV6-2 or TRBV6-3 to TRBJ1-6; D remains unclear. Germline V gene sequence: CDR1 MNHEY, CDR2 SVGEGT. The CDR3 runs to 12 residues. V dropped 7 bases and J dropped 4 bases, with 5 bases sitting between them. DNA of the CDR3: TGTGCCAGCACCGAATATAATTCACCCCTCCACTTT. Translation: CASTEYNSPLHF.

The V and J genes are TRBV4-3 and TRBJ2-7, with a possible D match to TRBD1 (7 bases). The CDR3 has 18 residues. V shed 1 base and J shed 0 bases, with 19 bases lying between them. Per germline, CDR1 LGHNA and CDR2 YSLEER. In DNA form, the CDR3 reads TGCGCCAGCAGCCAAGCAGGGGGAGGTTACGAAGACTCCTACGAGCAGTACTTC. Amino acids: CASSQAGGGYEDSYEQYF.